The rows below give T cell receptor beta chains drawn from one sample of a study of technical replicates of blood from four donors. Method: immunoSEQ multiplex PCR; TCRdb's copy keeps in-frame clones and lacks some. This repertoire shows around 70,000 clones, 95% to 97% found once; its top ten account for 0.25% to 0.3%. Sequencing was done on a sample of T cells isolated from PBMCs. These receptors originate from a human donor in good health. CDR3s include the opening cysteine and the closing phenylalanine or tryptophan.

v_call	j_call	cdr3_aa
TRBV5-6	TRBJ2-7	CASSFGYEQYF
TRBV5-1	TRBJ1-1	CASSLNRGGTEAFF
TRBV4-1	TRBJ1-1	CASSQEIIGDTEAFF
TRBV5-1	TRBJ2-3	CASSLGLSTDTQYF
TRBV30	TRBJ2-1	CAWSVLSGSYNEQFF
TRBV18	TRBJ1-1	CASSLRERDTEAFF
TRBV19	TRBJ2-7	CASSIGVGQGGHEQYF
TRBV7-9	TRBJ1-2	CASSLGQGNYGYTF
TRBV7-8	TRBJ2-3	CASRPPPAQGVTDTQYF
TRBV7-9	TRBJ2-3	CASSFPIGTDTQYF
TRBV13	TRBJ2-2	CASASRLAVTGELFF
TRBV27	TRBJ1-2	CASSLNQGIDGYTF
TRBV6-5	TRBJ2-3	CASSYGGADTQYF
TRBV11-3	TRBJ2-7	CASSLGGSTYEQYF
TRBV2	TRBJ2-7	CASIGGSSYEQYF
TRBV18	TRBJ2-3	CASSPRTSQTMRSSTDTQYF
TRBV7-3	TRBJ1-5	CASSFRGDQPQHF
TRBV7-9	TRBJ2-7	CAATGDAYEQYF
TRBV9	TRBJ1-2	CASSGSSDRDLNSGYGYTF
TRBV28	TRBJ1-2	CASTLDRFYGYTF
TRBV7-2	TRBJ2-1	CASRLGLAGDFSYNEQFF
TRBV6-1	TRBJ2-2	CASSESRRLGELFF
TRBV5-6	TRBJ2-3	CASSFLATGTDTQYF
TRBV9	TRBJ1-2	CASSPGTAPPLNYGYTF
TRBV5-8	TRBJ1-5	CASSPWAPDQPQHF
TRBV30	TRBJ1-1	CASPDGLTEAFF
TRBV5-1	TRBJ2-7	CASSLVGGDDEQYF
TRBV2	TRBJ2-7	CASSGTAYEQYF
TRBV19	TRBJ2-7	CASSIQGAYEQYF
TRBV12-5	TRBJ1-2	CASGRHNYGYTF
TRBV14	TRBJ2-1	CASSPGQGYYNEQFF
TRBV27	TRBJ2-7	CASSALQAYEQYF
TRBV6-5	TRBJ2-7	CASSLDRSSYEQYF
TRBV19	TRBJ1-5	CASSTLSWQGGSPQHF
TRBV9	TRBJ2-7	CASSVSSGSSYEQYF
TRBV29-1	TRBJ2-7	CSVDNSYEQYF
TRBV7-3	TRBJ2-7	CASSQRAGGFYEQYF
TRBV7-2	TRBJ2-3	CASSQLRTGTDTQYF
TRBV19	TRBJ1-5	CASSIAGGGNQPQHF
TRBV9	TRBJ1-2	CASSVWSGDGYTF
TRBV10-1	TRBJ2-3	CASPALRATDTQYF
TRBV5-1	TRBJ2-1	CASSLARGEQFF
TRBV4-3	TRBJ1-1	CASSQDLAVMNTEAFF
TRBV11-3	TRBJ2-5	CASSPRGGSVETQYF
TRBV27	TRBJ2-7	CASSLGLAVYEQYF
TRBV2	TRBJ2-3	CASSGLTFTDTQYF
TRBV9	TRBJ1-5	CASSAGTGGRQPQHF
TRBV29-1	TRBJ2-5	CSVEDLTRGSETQYF
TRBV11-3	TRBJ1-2	CASSSPPDRNYGYTF
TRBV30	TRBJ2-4	CAWSVLRGRALGNIQYF